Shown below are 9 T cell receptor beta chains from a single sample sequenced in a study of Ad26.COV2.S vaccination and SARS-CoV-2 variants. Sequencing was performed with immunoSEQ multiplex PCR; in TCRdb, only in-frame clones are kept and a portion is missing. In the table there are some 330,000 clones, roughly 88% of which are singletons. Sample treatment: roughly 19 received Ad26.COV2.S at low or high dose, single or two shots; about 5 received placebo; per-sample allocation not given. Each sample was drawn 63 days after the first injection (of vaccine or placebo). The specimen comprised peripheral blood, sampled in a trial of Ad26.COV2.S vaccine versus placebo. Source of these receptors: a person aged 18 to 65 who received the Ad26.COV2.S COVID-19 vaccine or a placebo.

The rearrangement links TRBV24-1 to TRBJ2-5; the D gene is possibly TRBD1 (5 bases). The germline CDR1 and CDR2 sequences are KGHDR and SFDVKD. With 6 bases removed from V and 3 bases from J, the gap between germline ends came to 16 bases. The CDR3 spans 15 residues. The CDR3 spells CATSSPLGEKETQYF. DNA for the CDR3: TGTGCCACCAGTTCCCCGTTAGGGGAAAAAGAGACCCAGTACTTC.

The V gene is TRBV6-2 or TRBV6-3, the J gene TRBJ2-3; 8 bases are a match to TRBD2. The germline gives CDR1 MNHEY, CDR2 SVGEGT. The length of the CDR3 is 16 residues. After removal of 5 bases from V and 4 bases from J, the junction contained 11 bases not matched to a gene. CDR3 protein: CASSPPGRGGSDTQYF. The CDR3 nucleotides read TGTGCCAGCAGTCCCCCGGGACGGGGGGGATCAGATACGCAGTATTTT.

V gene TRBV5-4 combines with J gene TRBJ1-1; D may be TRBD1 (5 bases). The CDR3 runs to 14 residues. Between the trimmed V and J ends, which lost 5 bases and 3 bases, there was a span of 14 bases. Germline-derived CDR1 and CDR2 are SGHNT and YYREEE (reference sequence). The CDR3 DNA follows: TGTGCCAGCAGTTACCAGGGCTCGTACACTGAAGCTTTCTTT. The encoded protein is CASSYQGSYTEAFF.

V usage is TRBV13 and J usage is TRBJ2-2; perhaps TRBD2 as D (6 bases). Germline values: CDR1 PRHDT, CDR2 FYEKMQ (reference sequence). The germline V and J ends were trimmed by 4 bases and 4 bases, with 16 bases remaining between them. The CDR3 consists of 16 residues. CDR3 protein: CASSYDGAGGTGELFF. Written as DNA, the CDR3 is TGTGCCAGCAGCTACGACGGAGCGGGCGGCACCGGGGAGCTGTTTTTT.

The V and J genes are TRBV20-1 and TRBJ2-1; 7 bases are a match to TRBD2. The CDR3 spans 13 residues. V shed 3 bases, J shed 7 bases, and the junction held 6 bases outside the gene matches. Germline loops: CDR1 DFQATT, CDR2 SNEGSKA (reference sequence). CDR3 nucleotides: TGCAGTGCTAGTGCGGGAGTAAATAATGAGCAGTTCTTC. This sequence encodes CSASAGVNNEQFF.

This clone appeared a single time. CDR3 nucleotides: TGCAGCGTTAATGACGCTAGCTCCTACAATGAGCAGTTCTTC. It specifies CSVNDASSYNEQFF. This chain connects TRBV29-1 to TRBJ2-1; D uncertain. CDR1 and CDR2 (germline): SQVTM, ANQGSEA. With 5 bases removed from V and 0 bases from J, the gap between germline ends came to 11 bases. This CDR3 spans 14 amino acids.

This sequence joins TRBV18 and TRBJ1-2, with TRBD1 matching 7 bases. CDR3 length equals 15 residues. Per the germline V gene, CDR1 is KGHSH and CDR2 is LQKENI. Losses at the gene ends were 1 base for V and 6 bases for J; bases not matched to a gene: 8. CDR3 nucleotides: TGTGCCAGCTCACCACAAGGCAGGGGGACCGATGGCTACACCTTC. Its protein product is CASSPQGRGTDGYTF.

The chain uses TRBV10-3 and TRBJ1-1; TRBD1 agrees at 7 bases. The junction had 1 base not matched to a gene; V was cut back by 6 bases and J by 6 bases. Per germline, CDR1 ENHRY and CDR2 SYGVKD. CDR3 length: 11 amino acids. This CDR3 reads CAIRGTAEAFF. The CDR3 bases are TGTGCCATCAGGGGGACAGCTGAAGCTTTCTTT.

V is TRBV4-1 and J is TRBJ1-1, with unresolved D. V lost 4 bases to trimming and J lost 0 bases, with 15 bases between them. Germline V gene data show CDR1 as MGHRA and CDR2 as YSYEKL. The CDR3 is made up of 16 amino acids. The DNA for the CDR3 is TGCGCCAGCAGCCTTCACGACACCGACATGAACACTGAAGCTTTCTTT. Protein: CASSLHDTDMNTEAFF.